This TCR beta chain was obtained from a study of CD8 T cells in Susac syndrome. There are 13 residues in the CDR3. V was clipped by 1 base and J by 11 bases, with 11 bases between them. Germline V gives CDR1 SGHTA, CDR2 FQGNSA. The authors reverse transcribed about 0.5 to 1 ug RNA with random hexamers. One entry per CDR3 protein results from TCRdb running MiXCR on the immunoSEQ multiplex PCR reads. The sample has 95,000 to 150,000 distinct CDR3 sequences, 90% to 95% seen once. Material: CD4+ T cells from PBMCs. The sequence was obtained from a human donor in good health. The rearrangement uses TRBV7-2 and TRBJ1-4; D is undetermined. The CDR3 nucleotides are TGTGCCAGCAGCTTAGTTATGGAAAGCAAACTGTTTTTT. Translating gives CASSLVMESKLFF.